The 19 T cell receptor beta chains below were found in one sample sequenced in a study of cytomegalovirus exposure and HLA in healthy donors (dated 2017 in TCRdb). Library creation used the immunoSEQ multiplex PCR assay. For the multiplex PCR, a mixture combining 60 forward primers for TCR Vbeta segments and 13 reverse primers for TCR Jbeta segments was used. TCRdb's version of the immuneACCESS table is confined to in-frame rearrangements and falls short of the full clone set. An unresolved V gene accounts for under half of the shortfall where checked; the remainder is of unknown origin. A total of 85,000 to 120,000 clones appear in this sample, around four fifths of them only once. The ten largest clonotypes hold approximately 1.5% of the sample. Sequences were obtained from PBMCs. The receptors shown here come from a man aged 50 to 59 in good health and CMV-seronegative.

This chain links TRBV9 with TRBJ2-1; D gene unclear. CDR3 size: 14 residues. V was clipped by 0 bases and J by 0 bases, with 4 bases between them. From germline, CDR1 is SGDLS and CDR2 YYNGEE. CDR3 residues: CASSVVSSYNEQFF. For the CDR3, the DNA is TGTGCCAGCAGCGTAGTGAGCTCCTACAATGAGCAGTTCTTC. Full variable domain (outside the CDR3, taken from reference TRBV9 and TRBJ2-1): DSGVTQTPKHLITATGQRVTLRCSPRSGDLSVYWYQQSLDQGLQFLIQYYNGEERAKGNILERFSAQQFPDLHSELNLSSLELGDSALYFCASSVVSSYNEQFFGPGTRLTVL.

This clone was detected once. The chain combines TRBV7-6 with TRBJ2-1; TRBD1 aligns across 9 bases. With V trimmed by 4 bases and J by 10 bases, 11 bases remained unmatched. CDR3 length: 15 residues. Per the germline V gene, CDR1 is SGHVS and CDR2 is FNYEAQ. The CDR3 region has the DNA TGTGCCAGCAGCTCGGGGACAGGGAGAAAGCTAGAGCAGTTCTTC. This encodes CASSSGTGRKLEQFF.

The chain carries TRBV11-1 and TRBJ2-7; 14 bases are shared with TRBD2. The CDR3 has 19 amino acids. The V gene end was trimmed by 10 bases and the J gene end by 4 bases; junction bases not matched to a gene: 21. Germline CDR1 reads SGHAT; CDR2 reads FQDESV (reference sequence). In DNA, the CDR3 is TGTGCCAACCTTCCTCCCTCTACGACTAGCGGGGGGGCCGGGTACGAGCAGTACTTC. Amino acid sequence: CANLPPSTTSGGAGYEQYF.

V gene TRBV27 combines with J gene TRBJ2-2, with a tentative D call TRBD1 (6 bases). The V gene's germline CDR1 is MNHEY and CDR2 SMNVEV (reference sequence). The CDR3 is 15 residues long. V lost 6 bases, J lost 0 bases, and 11 bases lay in between. The DNA of the CDR3 is TGTGCCAGCAGGAGGGGGTTCGCGAACACCGGGGAGCTGTTTTTT. It codes for CASRRGFANTGELFF.

The chain uses TRBV29-1 and TRBJ1-4; TRBD1 matches at 9 bases. The trim removed 7 bases at V and 8 bases at J, leaving 2 bases unmatched. Germline V gene sequence: CDR1 SQVTM, CDR2 ANQGSEA. The CDR3 is 11 amino acids. In DNA, the CDR3 is TGCAGCGGCGGGACAGGGGAAAAACTGTTTTTT. Its translation: CSGGTGEKLFF.

A word on this clone: Germline and junction disagree at one end, which may indicate a read error. This chain joins TRBV20-1 and TRBJ1-4, with TRBD1 identical over 8 bases. This CDR3 is built from 9 residues. The germline V gene encodes CDR1 DFQATT and CDR2 SNEGSKA (reference sequence). As DNA, the CDR3 is TGCAGTGCCGAGCTGGGACAGGCTTTT. Its translation is CSAELGQAF.

The chain links TRBV5-4 to TRBJ1-1, with 10 bases aligning to TRBD1. CDR1 is SGHNT and CDR2 is YYREEE in the germline V gene (reference sequence). The CDR3 spans 15 residues. V shed 4 bases and J 2 bases; nucleotides not matched to a gene: 5. The CDR3 loop reads CASSPRDRGNTEAFF. DNA of the CDR3: TGTGCCAGCAGCCCCAGGGACAGGGGTAACACTGAAGCTTTCTTT.

The gene calls are TRBV6-1 and TRBJ1-5; unclear D gene. The CDR3 has 15 residues. Germline CDR1 MNHNS, CDR2 SASEGT. V gave up 10 bases and J gave up 0 bases, with 16 bases separating them. CDR3 in amino acids: CATMVDTYSNQPQHF. In DNA form, the CDR3 reads TGTGCCACCATGGTAGACACCTATAGCAATCAGCCCCAGCATTTT.

The chain couples TRBV10-1 to TRBJ1-5, with 9 bases matching TRBD1. The germline gives CDR1 WNHNN, CDR2 SYGVQD (reference sequence). This CDR3 contains 15 residues. J gave up 5 bases and V 6 bases, and 8 bases lay outside the gene matches. CDR3 in DNA: TGCGCCAGCAGCGGGGGACAGGGATGGGATCAGCCCCAGCATTTT. This sequence encodes CASSGGQGWDQPQHF.

The chain carries TRBV5-8 and TRBJ2-3; D perhaps matches TRBD2 (5 bases). The CDR3 is 12 amino acids. Trimming removed 4 bases at V and 6 bases at J, with 9 bases between. Germline V gene data show CDR1 as SGHTS and CDR2 as YDEGEE. In nucleotides, the CDR3 is TGTGCCAGCAGCCTAATAGCGGATACGCAGTATTTT. It codes for CASSLIADTQYF.

The chain is built from TRBV7-9 and TRBJ1-1; 7 nucleotides agree with TRBD1. V was pared by 0 bases and J by 7 bases, with 5 bases of the junction left unmatched. From germline, CDR1 is SEHNR and CDR2 FQNEAQ (reference sequence). The CDR3 covers 14 residues. This CDR3 is CASSLAGRGNEAFF. The DNA of the CDR3 is TGTGCCAGCAGCTTAGCGGGCAGGGGGAATGAAGCTTTCTTT.

The rearrangement links TRBV28 to TRBJ2-7; 7 nucleotides agree with TRBD1. J gave up 7 bases and V 3 bases, and 9 bases lay outside the gene matches. There are 14 residues in the CDR3. Germline CDR1 MDHEN, CDR2 SYDVKM. The CDR3 loop is CASSLRQGFREQYV. CDR3 DNA sequence: TGTGCCAGCAGTTTGCGACAGGGTTTCAGAGAGCAGTACGTC.

J is TRBJ1-5 and V is TRBV4-1, with 8 bases aligning to TRBD1. The V gene end was trimmed by 0 bases and the J gene end by 6 bases; junction bases not matched to a gene: 7. This CDR3 has 16 amino acids. Germline assignment: CDR1 MGHRA and CDR2 YSYEKL. The CDR3 loop reads CASSQESGQVLQPQHF. The CDR3 bases are TGCGCCAGCAGCCAAGAGTCGGGACAGGTACTTCAGCCCCAGCATTTT.

CDR3 nucleotides: TGTGCCAGCAGTTTAGCGGGGACCACTGCTGGAAACACCATATATTTT. It is translated as CASSLAGTTAGNTIYF. The chain joins TRBV28 to TRBJ1-3, with D possibly matching TRBD1 (5 bases). V shed 2 bases and J shed 2 bases, with 13 bases lying between them. Per the germline V gene, CDR1 is MDHEN and CDR2 is SYDVKM. The CDR3 runs to 16 residues.

V usage is TRBV30 and J usage is TRBJ2-7; TRBD2 might be the D (5 bases). The CDR3 has 13 residues. CDR1 is GTSNPN and CDR2 is SVGIG in the germline V gene (reference sequence). Deletions cut 2 bases from V and 4 bases from J, with 12 bases between. This CDR3 is CAWSFLAPYEQYF. DNA for the CDR3: TGTGCCTGGAGTTTCCTAGCCCCGTACGAGCAGTACTTC. The variable domain in full, completed from reference TRBV30 and TRBJ2-7, reads SQTIHQWPATLVQPVGSPLSLECTVEGTSNPNLYWYRQAAGRGLQLLFYSVGIGQISSEVPQNLSASRPQDRQFILSSKKLLLSDSGFYLCAWSFLAPYEQYFGPGTRLTVT.

This clone came up once. J is TRBJ1-5 and V is TRBV4-1; D not certain. The germline V gene encodes CDR1 MGHRA and CDR2 YSYEKL. CDR3 length equals 15 residues. V lost 0 bases, J lost 2 bases, and 8 bases lay in between. As DNA, the CDR3 is TGCGCCAGCAGCCAAGATCCCACAGGCAATCAGCCCCAGCATTTT. Amino acid sequence: CASSQDPTGNQPQHF.

The count of this clone is one. The chain has TRBV25-1 and TRBJ2-5; D perhaps matches TRBD2 (6 bases). Judging by the DNA end, TRBJ2-7 fits better; the J call may be wrong. The CDR3 spans 14 residues. CDR1 MGHDK and CDR2 SYGVNS come from the germline V gene. The CDR3 DNA reads as TGTGCCAGCAGTGAATATGGGGGGTTCTACGAGCAGTACTTC. Translated, it gives CASSEYGGFYEQYF.

This clone was counted between two and nine times. This chain connects TRBV4-1 to TRBJ1-2, with D unresolved. The CDR3 spans 15 residues. Per the germline V gene, CDR1 is MGHRA and CDR2 is YSYEKL. Trimming took off 1 base at V and 5 bases at J, with 14 bases between the two ends. DNA for the CDR3: TGCGCCAGCAGCCAAGCCCCCGACTCCTCTTATGGCTACACCTTC. Its protein product is CASSQAPDSSYGYTF.

This chain uses TRBV6-1 with TRBJ2-3, with 10 bases that match TRBD1. The ends lost 9 bases at V and 0 bases at J; junction bases unmatched: 6. The CDR3 contains 15 residues. Germline CDR1 and CDR2: MNHNS and SASEGT. The CDR3 DNA reads as TGTGCCAGTTCTCGACAGGGGGCTAGCACAGATACGCAGTATTTT. It is translated as CASSRQGASTDTQYF.